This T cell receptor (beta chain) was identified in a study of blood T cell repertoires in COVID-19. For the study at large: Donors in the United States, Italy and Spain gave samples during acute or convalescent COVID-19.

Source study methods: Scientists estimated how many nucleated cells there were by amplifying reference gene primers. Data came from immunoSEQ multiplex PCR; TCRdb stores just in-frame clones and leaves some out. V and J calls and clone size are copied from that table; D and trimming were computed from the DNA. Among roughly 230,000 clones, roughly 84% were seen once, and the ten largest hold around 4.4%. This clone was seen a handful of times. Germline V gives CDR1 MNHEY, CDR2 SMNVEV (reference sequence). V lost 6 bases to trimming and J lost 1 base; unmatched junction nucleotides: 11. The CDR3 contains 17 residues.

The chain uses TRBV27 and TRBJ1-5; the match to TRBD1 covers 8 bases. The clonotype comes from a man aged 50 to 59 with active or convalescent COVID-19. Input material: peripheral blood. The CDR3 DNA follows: TGTGCCAGCAGCGGAGGGCAGGGGGCCGTAAGCAATCAGCCCCAGCATTTT. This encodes CASSGGQGAVSNQPQHF.